This TCR beta chain originates from a study of blood T cell repertoires in COVID-19. Overall study context: Acute and convalescent COVID-19 specimens originated in the United States, Italy and Spain.

The germline V gene encodes CDR1 SGHDT and CDR2 YYEEEE. The V segment lost 3 bases and the J segment 4 bases; nucleotides outside the gene matches: 5. This CDR3 region has 15 residues. As handled by the study authors: Reference gene primer amplification gave estimated nucleated cell counts. Assay: immunoSEQ multiplex PCR; the TCRdb copy retains only in-frame clones and omits some. That table supplies the V and J calls and clone size; D and trimming were determined from the DNA. This table holds several thousand clones, just over 85% found once. The V call is TRBV5-6, the J call TRBJ2-1; 9 bases match TRBD2. The TCR originated in a human donor with active COVID-19. The donor label of this sample is uncertain. Sequenced input: peripheral blood. This CDR3 reads CASSSLAGKYNEQFF. The CDR3, as DNA: TGTGCCAGCAGCTCCCTAGCGGGGAAATACAATGAGCAGTTCTTC. Full variable domain (remainder filled in from reference TRBV5-6 and TRBJ2-1): DAGVTQSPTHLIKTRGQQVTLRCSPKSGHDTVSWYQQALGQGPQFIFQYYEEEERQRGNFPDRFSGHQFPNYSSELNVNALLLGDSALYLCASSSLAGKYNEQFFGPGTRLTVL.